Below are 25 T cell receptor beta chains sequenced from a single sample in a study of cytomegalovirus exposure and HLA in healthy donors. PCR involved 60 Vbeta and 13 Jbeta primers. Using immunoSEQ multiplex PCR, the repertoire was profiled, and TCRdb retains in-frame clones only, with some absent. The data hold 140,000 to 150,000 clones, with around three quarters observed a single time. Material: PBMCs. The receptors come from a woman aged 55-70 years in good health and CMV-seropositive.

CDR3 amino acids: CAVGAANQETQYF. DNA for the CDR3: TGTGCCGTGGGGGCGGCTAACCAAGAGACCCAGTACTTC. This chain joins TRBV28 and TRBJ2-5; D perhaps matches TRBD1 (6 bases). Trimming took 11 bases from V and 0 from J, leaving 13 bases between them. The V gene's germline CDR1 is MDHEN and CDR2 SYDVKM. This CDR3 is built from 13 residues.

This clone appeared a single time. The genes are TRBV10-3 and TRBJ2-3; D is unresolved. The CDR3 has 14 residues. The V end lost 0 bases, the J end lost 4 bases, and 8 bases lay between the germline ends. From germline, CDR1 is ENHRY and CDR2 SYGVKD. The CDR3 region has the DNA TGTGCCATCAGTGAGTCGGCAGTTGCAGATACGCAGTATTTT. It is translated as CAISESAVADTQYF.

The V call is TRBV4-1, the J call TRBJ1-2, with a weak D call TRBD1 (6 bases). Germline loops: CDR1 MGHRA, CDR2 YSYEKL. The CDR3 length is 16 residues. Trimming pared 1 base from V and 2 bases from J, leaving 14 bases between. The CDR3 reads CASSQGVTGLNYGYTF. The CDR3, as DNA: TGCGCCAGCAGCCAAGGCGTGACAGGCTTAAACTATGGCTACACCTTC.

The CDR3: CASKRSGTGELFF. CDR3 sequence (DNA): TGTGCCAGTAAACGGTCGGGCACCGGGGAGCTGTTTTTT. The chain joins TRBV19 to TRBJ2-2, with D hard to call. V shed 7 bases and J shed 4 bases, with 10 bases lying between them. CDR3 length: 13 residues. Germline CDR1 is LNHDA and CDR2 is SQIVND (reference sequence).

This chain links TRBV11-3 with TRBJ1-2; 7 positions agree with TRBD1. Unmatched junction bases numbered 9, after V lost 0 bases and J lost 5 bases. The CDR3 is 16 residues long. From germline, CDR1 is SGHNT and CDR2 YENEEA. CDR3 region: CASSLDARDSHYGYTF. The CDR3 DNA reads as TGTGCCAGCAGCTTAGATGCGAGGGACAGTCATTATGGCTACACCTTC.

The V and J genes are TRBV4-1 and TRBJ2-1; possibly TRBD1 for D (5 bases). Between the trimmed V and J ends, which lost 3 bases and 6 bases, there was a span of 15 bases. The germline V gene encodes CDR1 MGHRA and CDR2 YSYEKL. The CDR3 runs 15 residues. The CDR3 bases are TGCGCCAGCAGCCACCCCCCGGGCAGGGTCAATGAGCAGTTCTTC. This gives the protein CASSHPPGRVNEQFF.

This chain connects TRBV30 to TRBJ1-1, with 7 bases lining up with TRBD1. J gave up 8 bases and V 0 bases, and 6 bases lay outside the gene matches. The CDR3 loop spans 13 amino acids. Germline V lookup: CDR1 GTSNPN, CDR2 SVGIG (reference sequence). CDR3 sequence reads: CAWSVRGGGEAFF. In nucleotides, the CDR3 is TGTGCCTGGAGTGTAAGAGGGGGCGGAGAAGCTTTCTTT.

This clone is a singleton in its sample. The rearrangement uses TRBV6-5 and TRBJ2-3; TRBD2 matches 9 bases. This CDR3 has 16 amino acids. Germline V lookup: CDR1 MNHEY, CDR2 SVGAGI. Trimming removed 2 bases from V and 7 bases from J; junction bases left unmatched: 10. CDR3 protein: CASSYTSGFGGNTQYF. Written as DNA, the CDR3 is TGTGCCAGCAGTTACACTAGCGGGTTTGGCGGTAATACGCAGTATTTT.

This clone was seen a few times. The gene calls are TRBV7-7 and TRBJ2-3; D unresolved. With 6 bases removed from V and 0 bases from J, the gap between germline ends came to 10 bases. The germline gives CDR1 SSHAT, CDR2 FNYEAQ (reference sequence). This CDR3 comprises 14 residues. CDR3 region: CASSPGVSTDTQYF. The CDR3 coding sequence is TGTGCCAGCAGTCCCGGAGTGAGCACAGATACGCAGTATTTT. The variable domain in full, completed from reference TRBV7-7 and TRBJ2-3, reads GAGVSQSPRYKVTKRGQDVTLRCDPISSHATLYWYQQALGQGPEFLTYFNYEAQPDKSGLPSDRFSAERPEGSISTLTIQRTEQRDSAMYRCASSPGVSTDTQYFGPGTRLTVL.

The CDR3: CASSHRAYEQYF. The CDR3 nucleotides are TGTGCCAGCAGTCACAGGGCCTACGAGCAGTACTTC. The chain has TRBV6-4 and TRBJ2-7; D perhaps matches TRBD1 (6 bases). The germline V and J ends were trimmed by 5 bases and 2 bases, with 7 bases remaining between them. Germline V gene lookup returns CDR1 MRHNA and CDR2 SNTAGT. The CDR3 extends over 12 amino acids.

The chain uses TRBV15 and TRBJ2-5; D gene ambiguous. The V gene's germline CDR1 is LNHNV and CDR2 YYDKDF (reference sequence). The CDR3 has 13 residues. Trimming cost V 3 bases and J 0 bases, with 5 bases left between them. For the CDR3, the DNA is TGTGCCACCAGCAGTATCGACCAAGAGACCCAGTACTTC. Amino acids: CATSSIDQETQYF.

The rearrangement uses TRBV5-1 and TRBJ1-2; D gene ambiguous. Germline loops: CDR1 SGHRS, CDR2 YFSETQ. Trimming stripped 0 bases from V and 8 bases from J, with 11 bases between. This CDR3 region has 13 residues. The CDR3 region has the DNA TGCGCCAGCAGCTTGGAACCGTCGGGGGGCTACACCTTC. It is translated as CASSLEPSGGYTF.

This rearrangement joins TRBV30 to TRBJ1-5; possible D gene TRBD1, 5 bases. Germline CDR1 and CDR2: GTSNPN and SVGIG (reference sequence). The V end was cut by 2 bases, the J end by 16 bases, with 21 bases between. This CDR3 spans 13 amino acids. The CDR3 protein is CAWSTHTGAVCHF. The DNA for the CDR3 is TGTGCCTGGAGTACCCATACAGGAGCTGTCTGCCATTTT.

The chain links TRBV28 to TRBJ2-7; TRBD1 is a possible D gene (6 bases). Germline CDR1 reads MDHEN; CDR2 reads SYDVKM. The V gene lost 8 bases and the J gene lost 4 bases, with 21 bases spanning the gap. The CDR3 consists of 15 residues. CDR3 loop: CASGARTAPPYEQYF. In nucleotides, the CDR3 is TGTGCCAGCGGGGCTCGGACAGCCCCCCCGTACGAGCAGTACTTC. The full variable domain, its missing parts supplied by reference TRBV28 and TRBJ2-7, is DVKVTQSSRYLVKRTGEKVFLECVQDMDHENMFWYRQDPGLGLRLIYFSYDVKMKEKGDIPEGYSVSREKKERFSLILESASTNQTSMYLCASGARTAPPYEQYFGPGTRLTVT.

The V and J genes are TRBV14 and TRBJ1-1; tentative D call: TRBD1 (5 bases). In germline, CDR1 is SGHDN, CDR2 FVKESK. Trimming stripped 0 bases from V and 2 bases from J, with 13 bases between. The CDR3 runs 16 residues. CDR3 nucleotide sequence: TGTGCCAGCAGCCAAGAGGGGGGGATACTAAACACTGAAGCTTTCTTT. Translation gives CASSQEGGILNTEAFF.

V usage is TRBV5-4 and J usage is TRBJ2-5; tentative D call: TRBD1 (6 bases). Trimming left V 3 bases short and J 2 bases short, with 8 bases between. CDR1 is SGHNT, CDR2 YYREEE, per germline (reference sequence). CDR3 size: 13 residues. CDR3: CASSYTGQETQYF. CDR3 DNA: TGTGCCAGCAGCTATACAGGGCAAGAGACCCAGTACTTC.

J is TRBJ1-2 and V is TRBV6-6, with no clear D. The length of the CDR3 is 12 residues. Germline CDR1 MNHNY, CDR2 SVGAGI (reference sequence). Deletions cut 0 bases from V and 7 bases from J, with 6 bases between. CDR3: CASSYSGTGYTF. Written as DNA, the CDR3 is TGTGCCAGCAGTTACTCGGGCACTGGCTACACCTTC.

The chain has TRBV2 and TRBJ2-5; maybe TRBD1 (6 bases). Trimming took off 6 bases at V and 4 bases at J, with 9 bases between the two ends. The length of the CDR3 is 12 residues. Germline CDR1 SNHLY, CDR2 FYNNEI. The CDR3 region has the DNA TGTGCCAGCAGGGTCAGGGGAGAGACCCAGTACTTC. This translates into CASRVRGETQYF.

The genes are TRBV5-1 and TRBJ1-1, with D possibly matching TRBD1 (6 bases). The V end lost 1 base, the J end lost 7 bases, and 11 bases lay between the germline ends. The germline V gene has CDR1 SGHRS and CDR2 YFSETQ. CDR3 length equals 13 residues. This CDR3 reads CASSLMGQVEAFF. CDR3 DNA: TGCGCCAGCAGCTTGATGGGACAAGTTGAAGCTTTCTTT.

This sequence joins TRBV2 and TRBJ2-5; 10 bases fit TRBD2. Germline V gene sequence: CDR1 SNHLY, CDR2 FYNNEI. Trimming removed 7 bases from V and 4 bases from J; junction bases left unmatched: 3. CDR3 size: 13 residues. DNA of the CDR3: TGTGCCAGCATGGGGACTAGCGCAGAGACCCAGTACTTC. Translating it yields CASMGTSAETQYF. Combining the CDR3 with reference TRBV2 and TRBJ2-5 gives the whole variable domain EPEVTQTPSHQVTQMGQEVILRCVPISNHLYFYWYRQILGQKVEFLVSFYNNEISEKSEIFDDQFSVERPDGSNFTLKIRSTKLEDSAMYFCASMGTSAETQYFGPGTRLLVL.

V usage is TRBV2 and J usage is TRBJ2-5; the match to TRBD2 covers 10 bases. Germline V gene lookup returns CDR1 SNHLY and CDR2 FYNNEI. There are 15 residues in the CDR3. The junction had 5 bases not matched to a gene; V was cut back by 0 bases and J by 7 bases. In nucleotides, the CDR3 is TGTGCCAGCAGTGAAGCTTCTAGCGGGGGAGGGACCCAGTACTTC. Its protein product is CASSEASSGGGTQYF.

This clone was seen more than once but under ten times. The chain carries TRBV10-3 and TRBJ2-5; 10 nucleotides align to TRBD2. V shed 6 bases, J shed 5 bases, and the junction held 3 bases outside the gene matches. The germline V gene encodes CDR1 ENHRY and CDR2 SYGVKD. The CDR3 sequence is 13 residues long. The CDR3 loop reads CAIRAGGPETQYF. The CDR3 DNA sequence: TGTGCCATCAGAGCGGGAGGGCCGGAGACCCAGTACTTC.

This clone came up a few times. J is TRBJ2-1 and V is TRBV5-4, with D possibly TRBD2 on 6 matching bases. This CDR3 is built from 18 residues. Trimming took 1 base from V and 0 from J, leaving 17 bases between them. CDR1 and CDR2 (germline): SGHNT, YYREEE (reference sequence). The CDR3 reads CASSLKVSSDSSYNEQFF. CDR3 in DNA: TGTGCCAGCAGCTTGAAGGTCTCTAGCGATAGCTCCTACAATGAGCAGTTCTTC.

The V gene is TRBV2, the J gene TRBJ1-5, with 7 positions matching TRBD1. This CDR3 contains 15 residues. The germline V gene has CDR1 SNHLY and CDR2 FYNNEI. V was pared by 5 bases and J by 6 bases, with 10 bases of the junction left unmatched. The CDR3 DNA reads as TGTGCCAGCAGTCCCGGACAGGCTGGAGGTCAGCCCCAGCATTTT. Amino acid sequence: CASSPGQAGGQPQHF.

The chain's CDR3 is CASSEQGTNEKLFF. Here the CDR3 DNA reads TGTGCCAGCAGTGAACAGGGGACTAATGAAAAACTGTTTTTT. The rearrangement uses TRBV28 and TRBJ1-4, with 7 nucleotides matching TRBD1. Trimming took 5 bases from V and 2 from J; bases not matched to a gene: 2. Germline V gives CDR1 MDHEN, CDR2 SYDVKM. The CDR3 is 14 amino acids. The full variable domain, completed using reference TRBV28 and TRBJ1-4, is DVKVTQSSRYLVKRTGEKVFLECVQDMDHENMFWYRQDPGLGLRLIYFSYDVKMKEKGDIPEGYSVSREKKERFSLILESASTNQTSMYLCASSEQGTNEKLFFGSGTQLSVL.